What follows are 8 T cell receptor beta chains derived from one specimen sequenced in a study of shared clonotypes between healthy human individuals. Naive CD8 isolation took CD45RO-negative cells positively selected for CCR7 and excluded terminally differentiated effector memory CD45RA+ cells. This table comes from immunoSEQ multiplex PCR, and its TCRdb copy is limited to in-frame clones, with some not included. The table includes around 2,100,000 clones, roughly 95% detected once. Sequencing was performed on naive CD8+ T cells sorted from blood. Receptors originate from a young man in good health.

The V gene is TRBV5-1, the J gene TRBJ2-3; the D gene is possibly TRBD2 (5 bases). In germline, CDR1 is SGHRS, CDR2 YFSETQ. The V and J ends lost 1 base and 0 bases respectively, with 12 bases between them. This CDR3 comprises 16 residues. CDR3 sequence (DNA): TGCGCCAGCAGCTTGACTAGTGCTACTAGCACAGATACGCAGTATTTT. The encoded protein is CASSLTSATSTDTQYF.

For this clone: The identical CDR3 is also encoded by other nucleotide sequences in the sample. The chain joins TRBV5-6 to TRBJ2-3, with D hard to call. From germline, CDR1 is SGHDT and CDR2 YYEEEE. The length of the CDR3 is 13 residues. V was pared by 0 bases and J by 0 bases, with 2 bases between. The CDR3, as DNA: TGTGCCAGCAGCTTGGGAAGCACAGATACGCAGTATTTT. It translates to CASSLGSTDTQYF.

V and J are TRBV5-4 and TRBJ1-1; D is unresolved. Deletions cut 4 bases from V and 0 bases from J, with 10 bases between. Germline CDR1 is SGHNT and CDR2 is YYREEE (reference sequence). The CDR3 runs to 14 residues. Here the CDR3 reads CASSVGLVNTEAFF. The CDR3 DNA sequence: TGTGCCAGCAGCGTCGGGCTGGTGAACACTGAAGCTTTCTTT.

As concerns this clone: Other nucleotide sequences from this sample produce the same CDR3. J is TRBJ2-7 and V is TRBV9, with D tentatively TRBD2 (6 bases). The CDR3 totals 15 residues. Trimming shortened V by 0 bases and J by 2 bases, and 12 bases separated the two germline ends. From germline, CDR1 is SGDLS and CDR2 YYNGEE. CDR3 loop: CASSVDGGATYEQYF. For the CDR3, the DNA is TGTGCCAGCAGCGTAGATGGCGGGGCCACCTACGAGCAGTACTTC.

This clone was found a few times. The rearrangement joins TRBV14 to TRBJ2-1, with 10 bases fitting TRBD2. The J segment lost 7 bases and the V segment lost 0 bases, leaving 3 bases of the junction unmatched. Looked up from germline, CDR1 is SGHDN and CDR2 is FVKESK. The CDR3 consists of 15 residues. The CDR3 DNA is TGTGCCAGCAGCCAAGATCTGACTAGCGGGAATGAGCAGTTCTTC. Translating it yields CASSQDLTSGNEQFF.

This chain links TRBV5-4 with TRBJ1-2; D unresolved. V lost 0 bases, J lost 4 bases, and 10 bases lay in between. The CDR3 runs 14 residues. Germline values: CDR1 SGHNT, CDR2 YYREEE (reference sequence). DNA of the CDR3: TGTGCCAGCAGCTTGGCATCTTTGGCCTATGGCTACACCTTC. It is translated as CASSLASLAYGYTF.

V usage is TRBV6-1 and J usage is TRBJ1-3, with 10 bases matching TRBD1. V was clipped by 2 bases and J by 2 bases; unmatched bases: 6. The germline V gene encodes CDR1 MNHNS and CDR2 SASEGT. This CDR3 has 17 amino acids. The CDR3 sequence: CASSERDRGIPGNTIYF. CDR3 in DNA: TGTGCCAGCAGTGAACGGGACAGGGGCATCCCTGGAAACACCATATATTTT.

A word on this clone: Other nucleotide sequences from this sample produce the same CDR3. The gene calls are TRBV10-3 and TRBJ2-7, with D possibly TRBD1 on 6 matching bases. In germline, CDR1 is ENHRY, CDR2 SYGVKD. V dropped 2 bases and J dropped 3 bases, with 8 bases sitting between them. CDR3 length equals 13 residues. For the CDR3, the DNA is TGTGCCATCAGTGAGGGACAGCTCTACGAGCAGTACTTC. Amino acids: CAISEGQLYEQYF.